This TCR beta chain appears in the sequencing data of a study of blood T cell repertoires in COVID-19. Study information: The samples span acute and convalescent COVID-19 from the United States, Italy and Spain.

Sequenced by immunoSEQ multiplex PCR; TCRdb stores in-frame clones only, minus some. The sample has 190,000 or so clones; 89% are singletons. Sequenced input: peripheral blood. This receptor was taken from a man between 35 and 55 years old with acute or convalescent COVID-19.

The CDR3, as DNA: TGTGCCAGCAGCTTAGGGGGTTTACTAGCGGGGGACGAGCAGTACTTC. It codes for CASSLGGLLAGDEQYF. The chain uses TRBV7-9 and TRBJ2-7; 11 bases are a match to TRBD2. V lost 1 base, J lost 5 bases, and 7 bases stayed unmatched. This CDR3 spans 16 amino acids. Germline V gene lookup returns CDR1 SEHNR and CDR2 FQNEAQ (reference sequence).